This T cell receptor (beta chain) was identified in a study of technical replicates of blood from several donors. TCRdb's copy holds only in-frame clones and misses some; the assay was immunoSEQ multiplex PCR. The table shows roughly 62,000 clones, with roughly 91% occurring only once. The CDR3 runs 13 residues. The sample was PBMCs. The origin of this receptor is a human donor in good health. Some clones in this sample may be carry-over from other donors' samples. The chain links TRBV21-1 to TRBJ2-7; no check of the table's D call, TRBD2, against the DNA was made. TRBV21-1 is flagged as a pseudogene. The CDR3 protein is CASSKLERYEQYF. The DNA for the CDR3 is TGTGCCAGCAGCAAACTGGAGCGCTACGAGCAGTACTTC.